The 22 T cell receptor beta chains listed next were all sequenced from one sample in a study of siplizumab effects on memory and regulatory T cells. The method was immunoSEQ multiplex PCR; TCRdb's version includes in-frame clones alone and lacks a portion of them. The repertoire holds around 100,000 clones, with 75% to 95% as singletons. The specimen was CD4+ T cells sorted from blood. The source is a human donor in good health.

This rearrangement joins TRBV19 to TRBJ2-3; a possible D gene is TRBD1 (6 bases). The CDR3 length is 16 residues. CDR1 LNHDA and CDR2 SQIVND come from the germline V gene (reference sequence). V dropped 1 base and J dropped 2 bases, with 13 bases sitting between them. The chain's CDR3 is CASSIGGQATTDTQYF. CDR3 in DNA: TGTGCCAGTAGTATAGGGGGGCAGGCGACCACAGATACGCAGTATTTT.

The rearrangement uses TRBV5-5 and TRBJ1-1; TRBD1 aligns across 10 bases. Germline CDR1 reads SGHKS; CDR2 reads YYEKEE (reference sequence). There are 16 residues in the CDR3. V trimming: 0 bases; J trimming: 8 bases; junction bases outside the gene matches: 10. The CDR3 protein is CASSLAPGQGMGEAFF. The CDR3 nucleotides are TGTGCCAGCAGCTTGGCACCGGGACAGGGGATGGGCGAAGCTTTCTTT. Variable domain in full (rest from reference TRBV5-5 and TRBJ1-1): DAGVTQSPTHLIKTRGQQVTLRCSPISGHKSVSWYQQVLGQGPQFIFQYYEKEERGRGNFPDRFSARQFPNYSSELNVNALLLGDSALYLCASSLAPGQGMGEAFFGQGTRLTVV.

The chain has TRBV6-6 and TRBJ1-3; a possible D gene is TRBD1 (5 bases). Germline CDR1 is MNHNY and CDR2 is SVGAGI (reference sequence). The CDR3 covers 14 residues. Trimming cost V 8 bases and J 1 base, with 12 bases left between them. The CDR3 bases are TGTGCCAGCCTGCCCAGGGTATCTGGAAACACCATATATTTT. This sequence encodes CASLPRVSGNTIYF.

The chain links TRBV4-1 to TRBJ1-2, with 7 bases that match TRBD1. The ends lost 0 bases at V and 8 bases at J; junction bases unmatched: 6. CDR3 length: 14 amino acids. The germline V gene has CDR1 MGHRA and CDR2 YSYEKL. CDR3 sequence reads: CASSQDRGRRGYTF. CDR3 sequence (DNA): TGCGCCAGCAGCCAAGATAGGGGGCGCAGGGGCTACACCTTC.

This chain connects TRBV6-1 to TRBJ2-5; D perhaps matches TRBD1 (6 bases). V shed 11 bases and J shed 2 bases, with 18 bases lying between them. There are 14 residues in the CDR3. The V gene's germline CDR1 is MNHNS and CDR2 SASEGT. The CDR3 loop reads CAPTGRGLQETQYF. The CDR3 DNA is TGTGCCCCCACGGGCAGGGGCCTACAAGAGACCCAGTACTTC.

This chain connects TRBV29-1 to TRBJ1-6; 9 nucleotides match TRBD1. The trim removed 3 bases at V and 9 bases at J, leaving 6 bases unmatched. The CDR3 spans 14 residues. Germline values: CDR1 SQVTM, CDR2 ANQGSEA. The chain's CDR3 is CSVDTGTGSSPLHF. The CDR3 DNA sequence: TGCAGCGTTGACACCGGGACAGGGAGTTCACCCCTCCACTTT.

The rearrangement uses TRBV29-1 and TRBJ2-1, with D perhaps matching TRBD1 or TRBD2 (5 bases each). The CDR3 sequence is 12 residues long. V was shortened by 7 bases and J by 6 bases, with 13 bases between the two germline ends. Per the germline V gene, CDR1 is SQVTM and CDR2 is ANQGSEA. The CDR3 DNA is TGCAGCGGGGGCCGAGGGGCCAATGAGCAGTTCTTC. Translation: CSGGRGANEQFF.

The rearrangement uses TRBV28 and TRBJ1-1, with a possible D match to TRBD1 (6 bases). Germline CDR1 is MDHEN and CDR2 is SYDVKM. The CDR3 totals 11 residues. The CDR3 nucleotides are TGTGCAGCAAGGGGGGGGACTGAAGCTTTCTTT. This translates into CAARGGTEAFF.

CDR3 in amino acids: CSVHPTGGRTEAFF. CDR3 sequence (DNA): TGCAGCGTCCACCCCACAGGGGGCCGGACTGAAGCTTTCTTT. The chain has TRBV29-1 and TRBJ1-1, with TRBD1 matching over 9 bases. J was trimmed by 5 bases and V by 6 bases; bases with no gene match: 10. The germline V gene encodes CDR1 SQVTM and CDR2 ANQGSEA. The CDR3 has 14 amino acids.

This chain joins TRBV30 and TRBJ1-5; D remains ambiguous. CDR3 length: 13 amino acids. Germline lookup yields CDR1 GTSNPN and CDR2 SVGIG (reference sequence). Trimming took off 2 bases at V and 1 base at J, with 6 bases between the two ends. DNA of the CDR3: TGTGCCTGGAGTTTGGACAGCAATCAGCCCCAGCATTTT. Translated: CAWSLDSNQPQHF. The whole variable domain, remainder taken from reference TRBV30 and TRBJ1-5, is SQTIHQWPATLVQPVGSPLSLECTVEGTSNPNLYWYRQAAGRGLQLLFYSVGIGQISSEVPQNLSASRPQDRQFILSSKKLLLSDSGFYLCAWSLDSNQPQHFGDGTRLSIL.

The chain is built from TRBV10-2 and TRBJ2-3; 7 nucleotides line up with TRBD2. The V and J ends lost 9 bases and 4 bases, in that order; junction bases with no gene match: 1. This CDR3 contains 11 residues. Germline V lookup: CDR1 WSHSY, CDR2 SAAADI. CDR3 sequence reads: CASGGADTQYF. The CDR3, as DNA: TGCGCCAGTGGGGGGGCAGATACGCAGTATTTT.

This clone was recorded a few times. This chain links TRBV30 with TRBJ1-2, with 7 positions matching TRBD1. The V segment lost 0 bases and the J segment 6 bases; nucleotides outside the gene matches: 4. The CDR3 is 13 amino acids. Germline CDR1 is GTSNPN and CDR2 is SVGIG (reference sequence). The CDR3 region is CAWSVRGGNGYTF. CDR3 bases: TGTGCCTGGAGTGTACGAGGGGGCAATGGCTACACCTTC.

The chain uses TRBV9 and TRBJ2-7; a possible D gene is TRBD2 (7 bases). The CDR3 has 15 amino acids. The ends were cut back, 4 bases at V and 2 bases at J, with 16 bases in the middle. From germline, CDR1 is SGDLS and CDR2 YYNGEE. The CDR3 sequence is CASSKGGDPAYEQYF. CDR3 DNA sequence: TGTGCCAGCAGCAAGGGGGGGGACCCTGCCTACGAGCAGTACTTC.

The chain employs TRBV28 and TRBJ1-1; tentative D call: TRBD1 (6 bases). CDR1 and CDR2 from the germline V gene are MDHEN and SYDVKM. Trimming pared 4 bases from V and 0 bases from J, leaving 6 bases between. This CDR3 contains 13 residues. The CDR3: CASSWTVNTEAFF. In DNA form, the CDR3 reads TGTGCCAGCAGTTGGACAGTGAACACTGAAGCTTTCTTT.

The chain has TRBV9 and TRBJ1-3; tentatively, D is TRBD1 (5 bases). Germline CDR1 is SGDLS and CDR2 is YYNGEE. The CDR3 has 12 amino acids. V was clipped by 3 bases and J by 8 bases, with 9 bases between them. CDR3 sequence (DNA): TGTGCCAGCAGCGCCCCGGGGGACACCATATATTTT. Its translation is CASSAPGDTIYF.

The chain couples TRBV5-1 to TRBJ2-3; 9 nucleotides align to TRBD2. Losses at the gene ends were 2 bases for V and 8 bases for J; bases not matched to a gene: 12. Germline assignment: CDR1 SGHRS and CDR2 YFSETQ. The CDR3 length is 16 residues. CDR3 DNA sequence: TGCGCCAGCAGCTTACAAGCGGGGGGAAAAGAGGGTACGCAGTATTTT. Its protein is CASSLQAGGKEGTQYF. The full variable domain, its missing parts supplied by reference TRBV5-1 and TRBJ2-3, is KAGVTQTPRYLIKTRGQQVTLSCSPISGHRSVSWYQQTPGQGLQFLFEYFSETQRNKGNFPGRFSGRQFSNSRSEMNVSTLELGDSALYLCASSLQAGGKEGTQYFGPGTRLTVL.

This clone was observed a few times. The gene calls are TRBV18 and TRBJ1-4; 10 bases line up with TRBD1. The V gene's germline CDR1 is KGHSH and CDR2 LQKENI. Trimming took 8 bases from V and 5 from J; bases not matched to a gene: 2. The CDR3 loop spans 13 amino acids. The CDR3: CASRQGANEKLFF. The CDR3, as DNA: TGTGCCAGCCGACAGGGGGCAAATGAAAAACTGTTTTTT. Using reference TRBV18 and TRBJ1-4 for the parts outside the CDR3, the full variable domain is NAGVMQNPRHLVRRRGQEARLRCSPMKGHSHVYWYRQLPEEGLKFMVYLQKENIIDESGMPKERFSAEFPKEGPSILRIQQVVRGDSAAYFCASRQGANEKLFFGSGTQLSVL.

This rearrangement joins TRBV28 to TRBJ1-5; 7 bases line up with TRBD1. J gave up 0 bases and V 8 bases, and 13 bases lay outside the gene matches. The CDR3 runs to 17 residues. Germline values: CDR1 MDHEN, CDR2 SYDVKM. This CDR3 reads CASELGDSLNSNQPQHF. CDR3 sequence (DNA): TGTGCCAGCGAGTTGGGGGACAGCCTGAATAGCAATCAGCCCCAGCATTTT. The whole variable domain, filled in from reference TRBV28 and TRBJ1-5, reads DVKVTQSSRYLVKRTGEKVFLECVQDMDHENMFWYRQDPGLGLRLIYFSYDVKMKEKGDIPEGYSVSREKKERFSLILESASTNQTSMYLCASELGDSLNSNQPQHFGDGTRLSIL.

The V gene is TRBV6-5, the J gene TRBJ2-2; TRBD1 is a possible D gene (6 bases). This CDR3 contains 14 residues. With 8 bases removed from V and 4 bases from J, the gap between germline ends came to 14 bases. Per the germline V gene, CDR1 is MNHEY and CDR2 is SVGAGI. The CDR3 loop is CASGPDRTTGELFF. For the CDR3, the DNA is TGTGCCAGCGGACCGGACAGAACCACCGGGGAGCTGTTTTTT.

The V and J genes are TRBV19 and TRBJ1-6; D remains ambiguous. Germline values: CDR1 LNHDA, CDR2 SQIVND (reference sequence). The CDR3 length is 13 residues. V shed 3 bases and J shed 15 bases, with 15 bases lying between them. CDR3 bases: TGTGCCAGTAGTATTACCAGAGACGGCAACCTCCACTTT. Translated, it gives CASSITRDGNLHF.

The chain uses TRBV9 and TRBJ2-5; TRBD1 agrees at 8 bases. The CDR3 consists of 18 residues. V lost 0 bases to trimming and J lost 2 bases; unmatched junction nucleotides: 12. Per germline, CDR1 SGDLS and CDR2 YYNGEE. Here the CDR3 DNA reads TGTGCCAGCAGCGTAGCCACCGCGACAGGGGAATTACAAGAGACCCAGTACTTC. As protein: CASSVATATGELQETQYF.

The V call is TRBV7-2, the J call TRBJ2-3; D possibly corresponds to TRBD2 (6 bases). V dropped 2 bases and J dropped 6 bases, with 21 bases sitting between them. The germline V gene encodes CDR1 SGHTA and CDR2 FQGNSA. This CDR3 region has 17 residues. The CDR3 DNA follows: TGTGCCAGCAGCTTAAGGAGGGGTAGGCTAGCTGTGGATACGCAGTATTTT. It encodes CASSLRRGRLAVDTQYF.